The clone carrying this TCR beta chain was recorded only once. Its antigen is unknown. Assays captured roughly 9.3 x 10^4 TCR templates per sample. The assay was immunoSEQ multiplex PCR, and TCRdb's table has in-frame clones only and misses some. The data contain 70,000 to 95,000 clones, around 90% of them seen just once; the ten biggest clones take up roughly 14%. This CDR3 has 14 amino acids. Germline V gene lookup returns CDR1 SGHRS and CDR2 YFSETQ. Trimming stripped 7 bases from V and 6 bases from J, with 19 bases between. The data belong to a study of siplizumab effects on memory and regulatory T cells. Findings of the study overall: The authors mapped only a minor fraction of alloreactive clones to unstimulated subsets. Naive T cells seemed more diverse than memory cells and seemed major alloresponse contributors. The authors did not confirm suppressive function in proliferating Tregs from siplizumab cultures.

This clonotype was obtained from a human donor in good health. This rearrangement joins TRBV5-1 to TRBJ1-2; D ambiguous. Source material: CD4+ T cells sorted from blood. CDR3 sequence (DNA): TGCGCCAGCGGGCCAGTGGACTACCGCAATGGCTACACCTTC. Translation gives CASGPVDYRNGYTF.